The entry below gives a single T cell receptor (beta chain) sequence along with its context. What it recognizes is unknown. This sample is drawn from a study of CXCR3-negative and CXCR3-positive naive CD8 T cells. Regarding the study as a whole: CXCR3-positive naive cells carried more hydrophobic TRB CDR3s than CXCR3-negative naive cells did.

Germline V CDR1 and CDR2: MNHEY, SMNVEV (reference sequence). CDR3 length: 16 residues. Each TRB cDNA library was prepared by 5' RACE (with UMI labels). Reanalyzing the 5' RACE reads, TCRdb keeps one entry per CDR3 protein, without DNA. This sample contains 55,000 to 70,000 distinct CDR3 sequences. The J gene is TRBJ2-7, the V gene TRBV27; absent DNA, TCRdb's TRBD2 call cannot be checked. The sample taken for sequencing was naive CXCR3+ CD8+ T cells from blood. Regarding subset: CD45RO-CCR7+CD27+CD95- naive CD8+ T cells expressing CXCR3 (TNR3+). This clonotype was obtained from a human donor in good health. Some clones in this sample may be carry-over from other donors' samples. The CDR3 loop reads CASSFRDSGGPYEQYF.